A selection of T cell receptor beta chains follows, all from one sample in a study of molecular identifiers for immune sequencing clone quantification. In TCRdb, the PCR reads were re-called with MiXCR into one record per CDR3 protein. Here the sample spans about 330,000 distinct CDR3 sequences, over 20% being singletons. The source material was naive CD8+ T cells from blood, with Jurkat cell RNA spiked in. Every receptor here comes from a human donor in good health. Some libraries in this study had Jurkat cell RNA spiked in. The CDR3 runs from the conserved cysteine through the conserved F or W. A D gene is named only where the DNA matches it firmly.

d_call	v_call	j_call	cdr3_aa
TRBD2	TRBV24-1	TRBJ2-1	CATTRTSGSNEQFF
-	TRBV6-5	TRBJ2-3	CASSTYSADTQYF
-	TRBV7-9	TRBJ2-5	CASSSIGRKYYQETQYF
TRBD1	TRBV7-6	TRBJ2-2	CASSQRTGGSMPTGELFF
TRBD1	TRBV5-1	TRBJ1-2	CASSSHGQGPYGYTF
TRBD2	TRBV5-4	TRBJ2-5	CASSAGTRGIETQYF
-	TRBV30	TRBJ2-7	CAWSQVGGRYEYEQYF
-	TRBV5-1	TRBJ1-1	CASSLDRDDTEAFF
TRBD2	TRBV25-1	TRBJ2-1	CASSDLAGVYNEQFF
-	TRBV7-9	TRBJ2-3	CTSSIADTTGTQYF
-	TRBV18	TRBJ2-4	CASSQAAKNIQYF
TRBD2	TRBV7-6	TRBJ2-7	CASRPGLAGIYEQYF
-	TRBV6-2/TRBV6-3	TRBJ2-3	CASSYGMADTQYF
-	TRBV19	TRBJ2-3	CASSRLADTQYF
TRBD2	TRBV20-1	TRBJ2-7	CSASYTPTSGSIGEQYF
TRBD2	TRBV6-5	TRBJ2-5	CASSQRGGRAVETQYF
-	TRBV7-9	TRBJ2-7	CASSPIKGEQYF
-	TRBV28	TRBJ1-1	CASGWARGALNTEAFF
-	TRBV12-3/TRBV12-4	TRBJ2-3	CASSFGLNTDTQYF
TRBD2	TRBV4-1	TRBJ2-3	CASSQDGAGGDTQYF
-	TRBV3-1	TRBJ1-5	CASSQDRMGNQPQHF
-	TRBV7-2	TRBJ1-1	CASSLEGNGKTEAFF
-	TRBV6-6	TRBJ1-1	CASSRLPGANTEAFF
-	TRBV2	TRBJ2-3	CASSVGVGLTDMQYF
-	TRBV6-5	TRBJ1-6	CASSYSSGDLSSPLHF
-	TRBV20-1	TRBJ1-4	CSARTATNEKLSF
-	TRBV6-5	TRBJ2-2	CASSMSTPTGELFF
-	TRBV29-1	TRBJ2-3	CSVVGGDEQVTDTQYF
-	TRBV4-1	TRBJ2-7	CASSQGPGGSYEQYF
TRBD2	TRBV9	TRBJ2-5	CASSVGLAGAETQYF
-	TRBV28	TRBJ2-4	CASSYRTIAKNIQYF
-	TRBV15	TRBJ2-2	CATGAGNTGELFF
TRBD1	TRBV7-3	TRBJ2-3	CASSPGLGTGITDTQYF
-	TRBV14	TRBJ1-6	CASSQVQGMPLHF
TRBD2	TRBV27	TRBJ2-2	CASSNLGLAGGPAGELFF